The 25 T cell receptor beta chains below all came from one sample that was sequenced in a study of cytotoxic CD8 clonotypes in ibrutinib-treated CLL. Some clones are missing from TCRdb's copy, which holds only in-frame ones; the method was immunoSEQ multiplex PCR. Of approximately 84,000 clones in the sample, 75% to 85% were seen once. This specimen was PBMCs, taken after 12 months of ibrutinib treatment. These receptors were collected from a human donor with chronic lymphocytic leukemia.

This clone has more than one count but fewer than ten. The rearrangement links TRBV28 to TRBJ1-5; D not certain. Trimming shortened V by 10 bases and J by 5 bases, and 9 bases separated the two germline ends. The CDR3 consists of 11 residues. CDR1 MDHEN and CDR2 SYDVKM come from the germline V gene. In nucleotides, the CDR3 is TGTGCCACCCGTGGGGATCAGCCCCAGCATTTT. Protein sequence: CATRGDQPQHF.

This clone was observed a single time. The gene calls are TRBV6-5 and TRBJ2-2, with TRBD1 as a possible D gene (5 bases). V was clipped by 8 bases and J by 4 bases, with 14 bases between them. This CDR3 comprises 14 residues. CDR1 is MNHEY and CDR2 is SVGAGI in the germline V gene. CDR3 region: CASGLGAATGELFF. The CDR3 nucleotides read TGTGCCAGCGGGCTTGGGGCAGCCACCGGGGAGCTGTTTTTT.

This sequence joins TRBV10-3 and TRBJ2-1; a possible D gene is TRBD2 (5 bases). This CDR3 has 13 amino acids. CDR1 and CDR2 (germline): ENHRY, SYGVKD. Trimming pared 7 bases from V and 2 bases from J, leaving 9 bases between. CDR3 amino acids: CAIMGDPYNEQFF. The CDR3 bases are TGTGCCATCATGGGAGATCCCTACAATGAGCAGTTCTTC.

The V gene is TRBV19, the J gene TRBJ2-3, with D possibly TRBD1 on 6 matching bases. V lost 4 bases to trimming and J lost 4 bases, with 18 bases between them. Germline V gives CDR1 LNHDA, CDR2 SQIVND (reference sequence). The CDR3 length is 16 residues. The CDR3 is CASSKITGWGPDTQYF. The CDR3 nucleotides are TGTGCCAGTAGTAAAATCACAGGGTGGGGGCCAGATACGCAGTATTTT.

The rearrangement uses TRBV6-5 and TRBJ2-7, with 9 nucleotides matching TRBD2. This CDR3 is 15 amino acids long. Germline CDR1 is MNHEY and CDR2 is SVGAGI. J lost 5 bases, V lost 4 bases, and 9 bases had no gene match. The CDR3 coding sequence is TGTGCCAGCAGTTTGTGGGGCGGGGGGGCCGACGAGCAGTACTTC. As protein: CASSLWGGGADEQYF.

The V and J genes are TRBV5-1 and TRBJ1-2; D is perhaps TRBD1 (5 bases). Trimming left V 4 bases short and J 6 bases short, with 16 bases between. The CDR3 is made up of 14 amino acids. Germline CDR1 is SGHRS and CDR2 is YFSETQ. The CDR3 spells CASSPGQGFDGYTF. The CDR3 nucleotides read TGCGCCAGCAGCCCAGGCCAGGGTTTTGATGGCTACACCTTC. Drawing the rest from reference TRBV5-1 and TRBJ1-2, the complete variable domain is KAGVTQTPRYLIKTRGQQVTLSCSPISGHRSVSWYQQTPGQGLQFLFEYFSETQRNKGNFPGRFSGRQFSNSRSEMNVSTLELGDSALYLCASSPGQGFDGYTFGSGTRLTVV.

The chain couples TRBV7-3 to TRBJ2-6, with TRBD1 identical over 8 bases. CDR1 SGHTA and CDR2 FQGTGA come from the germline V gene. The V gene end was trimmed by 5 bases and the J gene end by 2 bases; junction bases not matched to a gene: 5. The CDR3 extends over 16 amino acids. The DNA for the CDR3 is TGTGCCAGCAGCAACCAGGGGGCGCCTGGGGCCAACGTCCTGACTTTC. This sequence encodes CASSNQGAPGANVLTF. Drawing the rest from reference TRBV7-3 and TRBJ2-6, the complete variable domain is GAGVSQTPSNKVTEKGKYVELRCDPISGHTALYWYRQSLGQGPEFLIYFQGTGAADDSGLPNDRFFAVRPEGSVSTLKIQRTERGDSAVYLCASSNQGAPGANVLTFGAGSRLTVL.

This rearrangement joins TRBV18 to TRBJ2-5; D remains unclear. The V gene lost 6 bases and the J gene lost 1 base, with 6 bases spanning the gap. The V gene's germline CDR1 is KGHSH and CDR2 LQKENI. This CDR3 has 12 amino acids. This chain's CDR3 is CASSQSQETQYF. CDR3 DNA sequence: TGTGCCAGCTCGCAGAGCCAAGAGACCCAGTACTTC.

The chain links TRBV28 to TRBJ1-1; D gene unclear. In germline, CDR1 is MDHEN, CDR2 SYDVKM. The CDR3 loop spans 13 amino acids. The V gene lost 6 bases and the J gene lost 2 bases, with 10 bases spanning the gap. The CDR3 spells CASSPSFNTEAFF. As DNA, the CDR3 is TGTGCCAGCAGCCCGTCCTTTAACACTGAAGCTTTCTTT.

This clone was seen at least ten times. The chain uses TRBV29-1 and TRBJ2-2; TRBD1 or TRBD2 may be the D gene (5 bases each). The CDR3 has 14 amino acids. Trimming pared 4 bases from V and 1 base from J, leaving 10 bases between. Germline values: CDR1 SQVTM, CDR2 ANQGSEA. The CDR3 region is CSVGSGQNTGELFF. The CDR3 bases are TGCAGCGTTGGGAGCGGACAGAACACCGGGGAGCTGTTTTTT.

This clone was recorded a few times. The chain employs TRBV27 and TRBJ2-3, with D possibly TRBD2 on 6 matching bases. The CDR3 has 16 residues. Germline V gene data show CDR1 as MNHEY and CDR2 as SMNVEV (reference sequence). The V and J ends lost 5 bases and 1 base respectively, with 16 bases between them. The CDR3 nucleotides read TGTGCCAGCAGTACCCCACGACTAGGGGGCACAGATACGCAGTATTTT. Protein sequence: CASSTPRLGGTDTQYF.

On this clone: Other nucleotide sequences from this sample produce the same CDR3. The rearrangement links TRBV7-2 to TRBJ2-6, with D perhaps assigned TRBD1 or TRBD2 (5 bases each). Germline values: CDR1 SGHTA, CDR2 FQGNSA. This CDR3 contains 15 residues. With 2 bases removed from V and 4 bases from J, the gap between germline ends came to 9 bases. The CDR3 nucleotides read TGTGCCAGCAGCTTATCGGGGCTGGGGGCCAACGTCCTGACTTTC. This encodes CASSLSGLGANVLTF.

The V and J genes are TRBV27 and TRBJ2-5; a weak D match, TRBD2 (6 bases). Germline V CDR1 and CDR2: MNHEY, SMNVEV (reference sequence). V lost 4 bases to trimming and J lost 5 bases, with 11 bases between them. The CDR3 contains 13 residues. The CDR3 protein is CASSWGRRETQYF. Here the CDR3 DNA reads TGTGCCAGCAGTTGGGGGAGGCGGGAGACCCAGTACTTC.

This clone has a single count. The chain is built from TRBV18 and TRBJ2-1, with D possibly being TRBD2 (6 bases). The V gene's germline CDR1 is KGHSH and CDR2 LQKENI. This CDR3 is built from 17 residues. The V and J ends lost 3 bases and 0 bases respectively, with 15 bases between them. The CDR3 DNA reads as TGTGCCAGCTCACCGCCCCTAGCGATTAGCTCCTACAATGAGCAGTTCTTC. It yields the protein CASSPPLAISSYNEQFF.

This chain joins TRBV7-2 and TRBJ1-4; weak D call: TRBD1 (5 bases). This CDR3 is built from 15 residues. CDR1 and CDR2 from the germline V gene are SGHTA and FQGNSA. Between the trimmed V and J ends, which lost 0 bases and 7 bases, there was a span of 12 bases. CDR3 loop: CASSLAAGWGEKLFF. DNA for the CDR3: TGTGCCAGCAGCTTAGCGGCAGGGTGGGGTGAAAAACTGTTTTTT.

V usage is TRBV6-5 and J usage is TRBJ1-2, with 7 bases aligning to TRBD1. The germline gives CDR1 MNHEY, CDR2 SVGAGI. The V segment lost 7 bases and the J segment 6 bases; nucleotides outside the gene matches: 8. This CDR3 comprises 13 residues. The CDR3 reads CASTQGGVNGYTF. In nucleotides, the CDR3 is TGTGCCAGCACCCAGGGGGGAGTAAATGGCTACACCTTC.

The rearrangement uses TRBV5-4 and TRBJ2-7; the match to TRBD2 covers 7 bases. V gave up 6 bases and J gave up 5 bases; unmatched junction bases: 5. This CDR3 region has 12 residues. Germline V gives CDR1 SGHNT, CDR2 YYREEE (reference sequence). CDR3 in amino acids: CASTRGGHEQYF. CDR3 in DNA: TGTGCCAGCACCCGGGGAGGGCACGAGCAGTACTTC.

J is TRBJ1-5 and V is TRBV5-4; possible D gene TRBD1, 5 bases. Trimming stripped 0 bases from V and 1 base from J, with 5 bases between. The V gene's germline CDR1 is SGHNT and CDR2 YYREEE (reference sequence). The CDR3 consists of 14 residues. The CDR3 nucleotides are TGTGCCAGCAGCTTGGGGGGCAGCAATCAGCCCCAGCATTTT. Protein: CASSLGGSNQPQHF.

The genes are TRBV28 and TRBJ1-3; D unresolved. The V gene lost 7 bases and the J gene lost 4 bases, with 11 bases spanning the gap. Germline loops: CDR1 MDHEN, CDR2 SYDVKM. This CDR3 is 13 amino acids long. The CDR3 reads CASNKQPGNTIYF. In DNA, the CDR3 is TGTGCCAGCAACAAACAGCCCGGAAACACCATATATTTT. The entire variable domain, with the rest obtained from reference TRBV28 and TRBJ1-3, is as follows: DVKVTQSSRYLVKRTGEKVFLECVQDMDHENMFWYRQDPGLGLRLIYFSYDVKMKEKGDIPEGYSVSREKKERFSLILESASTNQTSMYLCASNKQPGNTIYFGEGSWLTVV.

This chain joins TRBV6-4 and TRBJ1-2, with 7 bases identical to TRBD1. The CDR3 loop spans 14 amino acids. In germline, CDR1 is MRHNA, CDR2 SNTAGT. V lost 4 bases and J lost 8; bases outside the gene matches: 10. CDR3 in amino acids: CASSAPQGRVGYTF. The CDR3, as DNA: TGTGCCAGCAGTGCCCCACAGGGGAGGGTAGGCTACACCTTC.

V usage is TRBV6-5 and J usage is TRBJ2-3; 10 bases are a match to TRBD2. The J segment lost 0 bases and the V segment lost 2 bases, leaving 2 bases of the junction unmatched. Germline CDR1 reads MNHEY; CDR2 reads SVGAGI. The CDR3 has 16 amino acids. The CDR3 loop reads CASSYALAGSTDTQYF. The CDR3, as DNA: TGTGCCAGCAGTTACGCACTAGCGGGGAGCACAGATACGCAGTATTTT.

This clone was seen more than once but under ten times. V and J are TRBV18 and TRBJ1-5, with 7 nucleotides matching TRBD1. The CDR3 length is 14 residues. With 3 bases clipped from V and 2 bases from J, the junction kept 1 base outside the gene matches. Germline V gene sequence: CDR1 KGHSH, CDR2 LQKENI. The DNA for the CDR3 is TGTGCCAGCTCACCCCAGGGGGGCAATCAGCCCCAGCATTTT. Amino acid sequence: CASSPQGGNQPQHF.

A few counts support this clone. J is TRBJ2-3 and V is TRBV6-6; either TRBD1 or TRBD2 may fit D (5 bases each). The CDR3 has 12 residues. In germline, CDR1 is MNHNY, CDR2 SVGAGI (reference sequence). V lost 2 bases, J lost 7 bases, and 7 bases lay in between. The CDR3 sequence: CASSYGGNTQYF. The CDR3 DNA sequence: TGTGCCAGCAGTTACGGGGGAAATACGCAGTATTTT.

CDR3 sequence reads: CASSSFSGNEQFF. The CDR3 DNA follows: TGTGCCAGCAGCTCCTTTAGTGGGAATGAGCAGTTCTTC. The rearrangement joins TRBV7-3 to TRBJ2-1, with D uncertain. V lost 4 bases to trimming and J lost 7 bases, with 11 bases between them. Germline assignment: CDR1 SGHTA and CDR2 FQGTGA. This CDR3 contains 13 residues.

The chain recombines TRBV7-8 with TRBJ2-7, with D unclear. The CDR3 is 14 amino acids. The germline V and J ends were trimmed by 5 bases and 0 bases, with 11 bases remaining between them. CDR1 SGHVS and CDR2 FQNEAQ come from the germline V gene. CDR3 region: CASSPRPSSYEQYF. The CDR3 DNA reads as TGTGCCAGCAGCCCACGTCCAAGCTCCTACGAGCAGTACTTC. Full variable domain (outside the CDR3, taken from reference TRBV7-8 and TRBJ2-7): GAGVSQSPRYKVAKRGQDVALRCDPISGHVSLFWYQQALGQGPEFLTYFQNEAQLDKSGLPSDRFFAERPEGSVSTLKIQRTQQEDSAVYLCASSPRPSSYEQYFGPGTRLTVT.